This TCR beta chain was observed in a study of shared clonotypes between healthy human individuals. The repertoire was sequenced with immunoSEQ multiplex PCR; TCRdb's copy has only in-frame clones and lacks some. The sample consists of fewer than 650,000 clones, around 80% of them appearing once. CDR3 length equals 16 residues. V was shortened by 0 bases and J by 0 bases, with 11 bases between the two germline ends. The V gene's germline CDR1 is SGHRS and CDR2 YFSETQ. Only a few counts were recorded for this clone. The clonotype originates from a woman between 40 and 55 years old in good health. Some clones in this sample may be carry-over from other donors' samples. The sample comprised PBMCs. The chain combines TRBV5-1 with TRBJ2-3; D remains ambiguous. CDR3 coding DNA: TGCGCCAGCAGCTTGGGGCAGCCAACTAGCACAGATACGCAGTATTTT. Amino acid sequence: CASSLGQPTSTDTQYF. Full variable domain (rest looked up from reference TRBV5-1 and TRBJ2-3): KAGVTQTPRYLIKTRGQQVTLSCSPISGHRSVSWYQQTPGQGLQFLFEYFSETQRNKGNFPGRFSGRQFSNSRSEMNVSTLELGDSALYLCASSLGQPTSTDTQYFGPGTRLTVL.